These T cell receptor beta chains were read from a single sample in a study of T-cell memory formation after mild COVID-19. TCRdb reanalysed the 5' RACE reads using MiXCR and keeps one entry per CDR3 protein. The profile shows around 200,000 distinct CDR3 sequences, under 12% of them singletons. Specimen: PBMCs or a T cell subset sorted from them (not recorded which). Receptors were obtained from a man younger than 35 who had mild COVID-19 (a few samples of this study predate the infection). Cell type and time point are not known. Both conserved end residues are trimmed from each CDR3.

v_gene	j_gene	CDR3aa
TRBV5-1	TRBJ1-1	ASSQLTGYPEAF
TRBV7-6	TRBJ2-7	ASSPGQRSTYEQY
TRBV5-1	TRBJ2-1	ASSYGGAFEQF
TRBV4-1	TRBJ1-6	ASSRGTGTEHSPLH
TRBV9	TRBJ2-5	ASSTSGGFLGETQY
TRBV4-1	TRBJ1-4	ASSQIGTTNEKLF
TRBV7-9	TRBJ1-2	ASSAPGGNYGYT
TRBV12-5	TRBJ2-5	ASGLPPGQQETQY
TRBV2	TRBJ2-3	ASSGGPSGSTDTQY
TRBV20-1	TRBJ2-7	SASGSNYEQY
TRBV7-6	TRBJ2-1	ASRRLAGRNNEQF
TRBV29-1	TRBJ2-5	SVALGETQY
TRBV7-2	TRBJ2-1	ASSFTQGGEQF
TRBV12-3/TRBV12-4	TRBJ1-2	ASRGGEGYGYT
TRBV7-6	TRBJ1-5	ASSTDTRQPQH
TRBV11-2	TRBJ2-1	ASSLSGSKAEQF
TRBV20-1	TRBJ2-3	SARDAGGASDTQY
TRBV12-3/TRBV12-4	TRBJ2-7	ASSQMPGVGEQY
TRBV5-1	TRBJ2-6	ASSSTSGANVLT
TRBV12-3/TRBV12-4	TRBJ2-3	ASSPGTSGRDYTDTQY
TRBV7-2	TRBJ2-7	ASSRGLAGEQY
TRBV9	TRBJ2-5	ASGTGETQY
TRBV2	TRBJ1-4	ASSEANGLGELF
TRBV7-2	TRBJ2-1	ASTLRGSSSYNEQF
TRBV11-2	TRBJ2-5	ASIQGAGAQY
TRBV7-8	TRBJ1-1	ASSLAREHLNTEAF
TRBV7-3	TRBJ1-1	ASSPRTGENTEAF
TRBV3-1	TRBJ2-1	ASSQGTSASSSYNEQF
TRBV5-5	TRBJ1-1	ASSSDLEAF
TRBV3-1	TRBJ2-7	ASPSGGDTYEQY
TRBV19	TRBJ2-7	ASSIGQGSYEQY
TRBV6-5	TRBJ2-1	ASSYRAPSYNEQF
TRBV29-1	TRBJ1-5	SAAPGGNQPQH